This is a list of T cell receptor beta chains from one sample in a study of radiotherapy plus CTLA-4 blockade in lung cancer. Method: immunoSEQ multiplex PCR; TCRdb's copy keeps in-frame clones and lacks some. The data show tens of thousands of clones, just over 75% seen once. The sequenced sample was peripheral blood, obtained from a patient treated with radiotherapy plus ipilimumab. The receptors derive from a human donor with non-small cell lung cancer who had a partial response to radiotherapy plus ipilimumab. CDR3s include the opening cysteine and the closing phenylalanine or tryptophan. D genes are given only for firm matches. Not every row has a clone size; where given, it reads once, few, many or a size class.

TRBJ2-7,TRBV6-5,TRBD2,.,CASRSSGTSGYEQYF,TGTGCCAGCAGATCTTCCGGGACTAGCGGTTACGAGCAGTACTTC
TRBJ1-2,TRBV7-2,.,.,CASSLASASADGYTF,TGTGCCAGCAGCTTAGCGTCGGCCAGCGCAGATGGCTACACCTTC
TRBJ2-7,TRBV6-5,TRBD1,.,CASSSQDRGGEQYF,TGTGCCAGCAGTTCCCAAGACAGGGGGGGAGAGCAGTACTTC
TRBJ1-4,TRBV10-3,.,.,CATNDRFATNEKLFF,TGTGCCACCAACGACAGATTTGCAACTAATGAAAAACTGTTTTTT
TRBJ2-5,TRBV27,.,.,CASHTRGGALKETQYF,TGTGCCAGCCATACTAGGGGGGGCGCCCTGAAAGAGACCCAGTACTTC
TRBJ1-1,TRBV9,.,.,CASSVADSKNTEAFF,TGTGCCAGCAGCGTAGCGGACAGTAAGAACACTGAAGCTTTCTTT
TRBJ2-1,TRBV2,.,.,CASSAPDRSSYNEQFF,TGTGCCAGCAGTGCCCCGGACAGAAGCTCCTACAATGAGCAGTTCTTC
TRBJ1-3,TRBV10-3,TRBD1,.,CATTAGQGGNTIYF,TGTGCCACCACCGCGGGACAGGGAGGAAACACCATATATTTT
TRBJ2-7,TRBV14,.,once,CASSQDSGYYYEQYF,TGTGCCAGCAGCCAAGATTCGGGATACTACTACGAGCAGTACTTC
TRBJ2-3,TRBV5-1,.,.,CASSSTFRFGTHDADTQYF,TGCGCCAGCAGCAGCACCTTCAGGTTTGGGACACACGACGCAGATACGCAGTATTTT
TRBJ2-6,TRBV18,.,.,CASSQQPSGANVLTF,TGTGCCAGCTCTCAACAGCCCTCTGGGGCCAACGTCCTGACTTTC
TRBJ1-2,TRBV11-2,.,.,CASSGQYYGYTF,TGTGCCAGCAGCGGACAGTACTATGGCTACACCTTC
TRBJ2-1,TRBV10-3,TRBD1,once,CAIRSSTGDEQFF,TGTGCCATCAGGTCCTCGACAGGGGATGAGCAGTTCTTC
TRBJ2-5,TRBV6-1,TRBD2,once,CASRPSGAFQETQYF,TGTGCCAGCAGGCCTAGCGGGGCCTTCCAAGAGACCCAGTACTTC
TRBJ1-1,TRBV7-9,.,.,CASSLESVNTEAFF,TGTGCCAGCAGCTTAGAATCCGTGAACACTGAAGCTTTCTTT
TRBJ2-5,TRBV9,TRBD1,.,CASSDGQAKETQYF,TGTGCCAGCAGCGACGGACAGGCGAAAGAGACCCAGTACTTC
TRBJ2-7,TRBV5-4,TRBD1,.,CASSLVGQGVTYEQYF,TGTGCCAGCAGCTTGGTAGGGCAGGGGGTAACCTACGAGCAGTACTTC